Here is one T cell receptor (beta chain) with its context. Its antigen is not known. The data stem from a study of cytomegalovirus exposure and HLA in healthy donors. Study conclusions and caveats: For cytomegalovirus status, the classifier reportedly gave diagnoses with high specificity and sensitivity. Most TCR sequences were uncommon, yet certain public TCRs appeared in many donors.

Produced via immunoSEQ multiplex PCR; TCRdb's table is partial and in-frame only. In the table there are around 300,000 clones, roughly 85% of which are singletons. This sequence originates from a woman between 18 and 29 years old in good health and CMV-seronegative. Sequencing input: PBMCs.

CDR3 region: CSALSSGDTDTQYF. DNA of the CDR3: TGCAGCGCCTTGTCTAGCGGGGACACAGATACGCAGTATTTT. This chain joins TRBV29-1 and TRBJ2-3, with 9 nucleotides matching TRBD2. The J segment lost 2 bases and the V segment lost 7 bases, leaving 7 bases of the junction unmatched. The CDR3 is made up of 14 amino acids. Germline CDR1 reads SQVTM; CDR2 reads ANQGSEA.